This TCR beta chain was captured by sequencing in a study of tumor and adjacent non-tumor tissue in lung cancer. Study findings and constraints: In normal lung, the top 100 clones were significantly more dominant than in tumor.

This sample's RNA came from whole unsorted tissue. Donors were chemotherapy-naive, newly diagnosed lung cancer surgical patients in China, August–late 2014. Germline CDR1 and CDR2: MNHEY and SVGAGI. This CDR3 contains 14 residues. The V end was cut by 6 bases, the J end by 4 bases, with 16 bases between. This clonotype is a singleton in its sample. Its antigen remains unidentified. A modified ARM-PCR protocol with three rounds of nested PCR amplified TCRbeta. From the multiplex PCR reads, TCRdb called clonotypes with MiXCR, one entry per CDR3 protein. The profile covers just over 200,000 distinct CDR3 sequences, with 60% to 85% appearing a single time and 25% taken by the ten largest.

The specimen sequenced was lung tumor tissue. The chain couples TRBV6-5 to TRBJ2-7; TRBD2 is a possible D gene (6 bases). This sequence was found in a man aged 55 to 69 with non-small cell lung cancer. The CDR3 coding sequence is TGTGCCAGCAGACCCGGGGGTACCTTGTACGAGCAGTACTTC. It encodes CASRPGGTLYEQYF.